This is a list of T cell receptor beta chains from one sample in a study of spatial heterogeneity in lung cancer. One entry per CDR3 protein results from TCRdb running MiXCR on the 5' RACE reads. The repertoire holds tens of thousands of distinct CDR3 sequences, with roughly 12% as singletons. The material sequenced was PBMCs, taken at surgery. These TCRs come from a male donor with early-stage non-small cell lung cancer. Both conserved end residues are part of each CDR3. Fields, in order: J gene, clone size, D gene, V gene, CDR3 DNA, CDR3 protein. A D gene is named only where the DNA matches it firmly. Clone size is shown for a subset of rows, as once, few, many or a class of expanded clone.

j_call: TRBJ2-7; clone_size: .; d_call: .; v_call: TRBV6-6; cdr3_nt: TGTGCCAGCAGTAAAGACACCCACTCCTACGAGCAGTACTTC; cdr3_aa: CASSKDTHSYEQYF
j_call: TRBJ2-3; clone_size: .; d_call: .; v_call: TRBV10-3; cdr3_nt: TGTGCCACCGAAACGGATAGCACAGATACGCAGTATTTT; cdr3_aa: CATETDSTDTQYF
j_call: TRBJ1-1; clone_size: few; d_call: .; v_call: TRBV7-9; cdr3_nt: TGTGCCAGCAGCTTAGAGGGGAAGACTGAAGCTTTCTTT; cdr3_aa: CASSLEGKTEAFF
j_call: TRBJ2-3; clone_size: .; d_call: TRBD2; v_call: TRBV5-5; cdr3_nt: TGTGCCAGCAGCATCCGGACTAGCGGGAGGGGATACACAGATACGCAGTATTTT; cdr3_aa: CASSIRTSGRGYTDTQYF
j_call: TRBJ1-1; clone_size: few; d_call: .; v_call: TRBV7-9; cdr3_nt: TGTGCCAGCAGCCCTAACGGATTGAACACTGAAGCTTTCTTT; cdr3_aa: CASSPNGLNTEAFF
j_call: TRBJ2-1; clone_size: many; d_call: TRBD2; v_call: TRBV20-1; cdr3_nt: TGCAGTGCTAGAGTTAGGCCTAGCGGGAAGGCTTTGGATGAGCAGTTCTTC; cdr3_aa: CSARVRPSGKALDEQFF
j_call: TRBJ2-1; clone_size: few; d_call: .; v_call: TRBV5-1; cdr3_nt: TGCGCCAGCAGCTTGCAACCGCGGGAACACAATGAGCAGTTCTTC; cdr3_aa: CASSLQPREHNEQFF
j_call: TRBJ2-1; clone_size: few; d_call: .; v_call: TRBV7-9; cdr3_nt: TGTGCCAGCAGCTTAGCGGGGGGTTTCTATGAGCAGTTCTTC; cdr3_aa: CASSLAGGFYEQFF
j_call: TRBJ2-5; clone_size: few; d_call: .; v_call: TRBV7-3; cdr3_nt: TGTGCCAGCAGCGTTGACAGACAAGAGACCCAGTACTTC; cdr3_aa: CASSVDRQETQYF
j_call: TRBJ2-3; clone_size: few; d_call: .; v_call: TRBV9; cdr3_nt: TGTGCCAGCAGCAAACGACCGGGCGCAGGACGACCCACAGATACGCAGTATTTT; cdr3_aa: CASSKRPGAGRPTDTQYF
j_call: TRBJ2-7; clone_size: few; d_call: .; v_call: TRBV27; cdr3_nt: TGTGCCAGCAGTTTTAACCAACGGGACTACGAGCAGTACTTC; cdr3_aa: CASSFNQRDYEQYF
j_call: TRBJ1-5; clone_size: few; d_call: .; v_call: TRBV20-1; cdr3_nt: TGCAGTGCCCCCCGTGGAGGGGTCAATCAGCCCCAGCATTTT; cdr3_aa: CSAPRGGVNQPQHF
j_call: TRBJ2-7; clone_size: once; d_call: .; v_call: TRBV5-6; cdr3_nt: TGTGCCAGCAGCTTTAAACGGAACTACGAGCAGTACTTC; cdr3_aa: CASSFKRNYEQYF
j_call: TRBJ2-3; clone_size: many; d_call: TRBD2; v_call: TRBV4-3; cdr3_nt: TGCGCCAGCAGCCACGTGACTAGCGGGGCCAGCACAGATACGCAGTATTTT; cdr3_aa: CASSHVTSGASTDTQYF
j_call: TRBJ1-5; clone_size: few; d_call: .; v_call: TRBV4-2; cdr3_nt: TGTGCCAGCAGCCAAGATTTACCGGGACGCAATCAGCCCCAGCATTTT; cdr3_aa: CASSQDLPGRNQPQHF
j_call: TRBJ1-1; clone_size: many; d_call: .; v_call: TRBV29-1; cdr3_nt: TGCAGCGTGGAGGGGGGGGCCACTGAAGCTTTCTTT; cdr3_aa: CSVEGGATEAFF
j_call: TRBJ2-1; clone_size: .; d_call: .; v_call: TRBV9; cdr3_nt: TGTGCCAGCAGCGTAGCATTAATAGGCAGGGCGTTTGGCAATGAGCAGTTCTTC; cdr3_aa: CASSVALIGRAFGNEQFF
j_call: TRBJ2-5; clone_size: .; d_call: .; v_call: TRBV20-1; cdr3_nt: TGCAGTGCTAGAGACAGGCAGAGGTTACAAGAGACCCAGTACTTC; cdr3_aa: CSARDRQRLQETQYF
j_call: TRBJ2-7; clone_size: few; d_call: TRBD1; v_call: TRBV6-6; cdr3_nt: TGTGCCAGCAGCCGTGGACAGGGGGACCTCCTTTTCTACGAGCAGTACTTC; cdr3_aa: CASSRGQGDLLFYEQYF
j_call: TRBJ2-5; clone_size: few; d_call: .; v_call: TRBV6-2/TRBV6-3; cdr3_nt: TGTGCCAGCAGTTACCGGGGACTCCTCCAAGAGACCCAGTACTTC; cdr3_aa: CASSYRGLLQETQYF
j_call: TRBJ2-2; clone_size: few; d_call: TRBD1; v_call: TRBV9; cdr3_nt: TGTGCCAGCAGCGGAAAGGGACAGGCTACCGGGGAGCTGTTTTTT; cdr3_aa: CASSGKGQATGELFF
j_call: TRBJ2-3; clone_size: few; d_call: TRBD2; v_call: TRBV7-2; cdr3_nt: TGTGCCAGCAGCTTAGTGGCGGGAGAAGCAGATACGCAGTATTTT; cdr3_aa: CASSLVAGEADTQYF
j_call: TRBJ2-5; clone_size: few; d_call: .; v_call: TRBV7-9; cdr3_nt: TGTGCCAGCAGCTTAATTCCTGGCCCTCCGGAGACCCAGTACTTC; cdr3_aa: CASSLIPGPPETQYF
j_call: TRBJ1-6; clone_size: .; d_call: TRBD1; v_call: TRBV5-6; cdr3_nt: TGTGCCAGCAGCCACCCCTGGGCCCGGGGCAGGGGGCGACTAAATTCACCCCTCCACTTT; cdr3_aa: CASSHPWARGRGRLNSPLHF
j_call: TRBJ2-7; clone_size: .; d_call: .; v_call: TRBV6-5; cdr3_nt: TGTGCCAGCAGTTACTCGAATCGCAGGTGGGACGAGCAGTACTTC; cdr3_aa: CASSYSNRRWDEQYF
j_call: TRBJ2-5; clone_size: .; d_call: TRBD1; v_call: TRBV20-1; cdr3_nt: TGCAGTGCTAGAGGAAGGACAGGGAAAGAGACCCAGTACTTC; cdr3_aa: CSARGRTGKETQYF
j_call: TRBJ2-1; clone_size: few; d_call: .; v_call: TRBV6-2/TRBV6-3; cdr3_nt: TGTGCCAGCAGGATACTTGAAAGCTCCTACAATGAGCAGTTCTTC; cdr3_aa: CASRILESSYNEQFF
j_call: TRBJ1-2; clone_size: few; d_call: .; v_call: TRBV3-1; cdr3_nt: TGTGCCAGCAGCCAGGGGACACAAGTCTATGGCTACACCTTC; cdr3_aa: CASSQGTQVYGYTF
j_call: TRBJ2-1; clone_size: few; d_call: .; v_call: TRBV12-3/TRBV12-4; cdr3_nt: TGTGCCAGCAGAGAGGGCCCTGGGGGGCAGTTCTTC; cdr3_aa: CASREGPGGQFF
j_call: TRBJ2-5; clone_size: few; d_call: TRBD1; v_call: TRBV20-1; cdr3_nt: TGCAGTGCTTCGGACAGGCCCCACCAAGAGACCCAGTACTTC; cdr3_aa: CSASDRPHQETQYF
j_call: TRBJ2-5; clone_size: .; d_call: .; v_call: TRBV12-3/TRBV12-4; cdr3_nt: TGTGCCAGCAGTTTATCAGGGTATTTAGAGACCCAGTACTTC; cdr3_aa: CASSLSGYLETQYF
j_call: TRBJ2-3; clone_size: many; d_call: .; v_call: TRBV20-1; cdr3_nt: TGCAGTGCTAGGGCCCCCTTGGGCACAGATACGCAGTATTTT; cdr3_aa: CSARAPLGTDTQYF
j_call: TRBJ1-5; clone_size: few; d_call: TRBD1; v_call: TRBV6-2/TRBV6-3; cdr3_nt: TGTGCCAGCAGCTTACAACAGGGGTGGCGGCAGCCCCAGCATTTT; cdr3_aa: CASSLQQGWRQPQHF